This entry lists 19 T cell receptor beta chains sequenced from one sample in a study of Graves' ophthalmopathy and Graves' hyperthyroidism. Researchers took RNA transcripts and amplified TCR beta CDR3 regions from them. After a first-round RT-PCR with HTBI primers, a second-round multiplex PCR was run. Each CDR3 protein is one row after TCRdb ran MiXCR on the multiplex PCR reads. The data contain 600,000 to 700,000 distinct CDR3 sequences, roughly 41% of them singletons. The specimen was peripheral blood. The receptor source for this set is an adult man with Graves' ophthalmopathy.

This clonotype was seen many times. V usage is TRBV10-3 and J usage is TRBJ1-2; D gene ambiguous. Germline assignment: CDR1 ENHRY and CDR2 SYGVKD. CDR3 length: 13 amino acids. V was clipped by 7 bases and J by 2 bases, with 11 bases between them. The CDR3 DNA sequence: TGTGCCATCATCGCAGAAGACAACTATGGCTACACCTTC. This translates into CAIIAEDNYGYTF.

The table lists this clonotype with many counts. The J gene is TRBJ2-7, the V gene TRBV7-9, with D possibly TRBD1 on 5 matching bases. Trimming stripped 5 bases from V and 2 bases from J, with 13 bases between. The CDR3 is 14 residues long. In germline, CDR1 is SEHNR, CDR2 FQNEAQ (reference sequence). CDR3 protein: CASSPGKETYEQYF. The CDR3 nucleotides are TGTGCCAGCAGCCCAGGGAAGGAAACCTACGAGCAGTACTTC.

Turning to this clonotype: A junction end diverges from the germline sequence, so it may reflect a read error. The chain links TRBV7-9 to TRBJ1-2; 11 nucleotides line up with TRBD1. Germline values: CDR1 SEHNR, CDR2 FQNEAQ (reference sequence). The CDR3 is 14 amino acids. This CDR3 reads CASSLGTGGYSYTF. In DNA form, the CDR3 reads TGTGCCAGCAGCTTAGGGACAGGGGGCTATAGCTACACCTTC.

This clonotype was detected ten times or more. V is TRBV19 and J is TRBJ1-5; D is undetermined. The CDR3 spans 15 residues. Per germline, CDR1 LNHDA and CDR2 SQIVND (reference sequence). V gave up 5 bases and J gave up 6 bases, with 17 bases separating them. DNA of the CDR3: TGTGCCAGTAGTGAGGGAGATCGGGGTAGTCAGCCCCAGCATTTT. It translates to CASSEGDRGSQPQHF.

This clonotype was detected a few times. The chain employs TRBV16 and TRBJ2-7; 7 bases line up with TRBD1. Germline lookup yields CDR1 KGHSY and CDR2 FQNENV. The CDR3 sequence is 14 residues long. The trim removed 8 bases at V and 4 bases at J, leaving 11 bases unmatched. CDR3 region: CASSPEGQPYEQYF. CDR3 bases: TGTGCCAGCTCACCAGAGGGACAGCCTTACGAGCAGTACTTC.

The V and J genes are TRBV2 and TRBJ2-2; D remains unclear. Germline CDR1 and CDR2: SNHLY and FYNNEI. V was pared by 7 bases and J by 2 bases, with 14 bases between. The CDR3 contains 15 residues. The CDR3 bases are TGTGCCAGCACCTCCCCATGGAGAAACACCGGGGAGCTGTTTTTT. Protein: CASTSPWRNTGELFF.

To note about this clonotype: Relative to the germline gene, one junction end is altered; a read error may explain this. This rearrangement joins TRBV7-7 to TRBJ2-7, with TRBD2 as a possible D gene (6 bases). The germline V gene has CDR1 SSHAT and CDR2 FNYEAQ (reference sequence). The CDR3 consists of 12 residues. This CDR3 is CASSQDGGELYF. For the CDR3, the DNA is TGTGCTAGCAGCCAAGACGGCGGGGAGCTGTACTTC.

The chain carries TRBV29-1 and TRBJ2-7; 9 nucleotides agree with TRBD1. Germline V gives CDR1 SQVTM, CDR2 ANQGSEA. V lost 8 bases and J lost 2; bases outside the gene matches: 4. The CDR3 has 12 residues. CDR3 amino acids: CSFRQGAYEQYF. The CDR3 nucleotides read TGCAGCTTCCGACAGGGGGCCTACGAGCAGTACTTC.

In this sample, this clonotype turned up once. V is TRBV7-8 and J is TRBJ2-7, with 7 bases aligning to TRBD1. Germline trimming cut 5 bases from V and 1 base from J; bases unmatched to any gene: 17. Germline assignment: CDR1 SGHVS and CDR2 FQNEAQ. This CDR3 comprises 18 residues. CDR3 sequence: CASSPHTFRTGASYEQYF. CDR3 coding DNA: TGTGCCAGCAGCCCTCACACCTTCCGCACAGGGGCGTCCTACGAGCAGTACTTC.

This clonotype was recorded once. The chain is built from TRBV29-1 and TRBJ2-5; 12 bases are a match to TRBD1. The CDR3 loop spans 16 amino acids. Germline assignment: CDR1 SQVTM and CDR2 ANQGSEA. V lost 1 base and J lost 5; bases outside the gene matches: 8. The CDR3 sequence is CSVEAYGTGGRETQYF. DNA of the CDR3: TGCAGCGTTGAAGCCTACGGGACAGGGGGCCGGGAGACCCAGTACTTC. The full variable domain, with the rest looked up from reference TRBV29-1 and TRBJ2-5, is SAVISQKPSRDICQRGTSLTIQCQVDSQVTMMFWYRQQPGQSLTLIATANQGSEATYESGFVIDKFPISRPNLTFSTLTVSNMSPEDSSIYLCSVEAYGTGGRETQYFGPGTRLLVL.

This clonotype was counted a single time. Being one base from a much bigger clone, this may be a read error. The gene calls are TRBV9 and TRBJ2-7, with D unresolved. The better agreement between TRBJ2-1 and the DNA end casts doubt on the J call. CDR3 length: 14 amino acids. From germline, CDR1 is SGDLS and CDR2 YYNGEE. In nucleotides, the CDR3 is TGTGCCAGCAGCGTAGGAAGGGATGGCTACGAGCAGTTCTTC. This translates into CASSVGRDGYEQFF.

This clonotype was counted ten times or more. The V and J genes are TRBV6-6 and TRBJ1-5, with D possibly TRBD1 on 5 matching bases. CDR1 is MNHNY and CDR2 is SVGAGI in the germline V gene (reference sequence). The CDR3 has 13 amino acids. The V end lost 5 bases, the J end lost 9 bases, and 14 bases lay between the germline ends. CDR3 region: CASSPGTIPPQHF. The CDR3 nucleotides read TGTGCCAGCAGTCCCGGGACTATACCGCCCCAGCATTTT.

For this clonotype: The junction and the germline gene differ at one end; a read error may be behind it. The chain joins TRBV11-1 to TRBJ2-5; 13 bases fit TRBD2. This CDR3 has 14 amino acids. Germline V gene data show CDR1 as SGHAT and CDR2 as FQDESV (reference sequence). The chain's CDR3 is CASSPGLAGEAQYF. The CDR3 bases are TGTGCCAGCAGCCCTGGACTAGCGGGAGAGGCCCAGTACTTC.

This clonotype was seen a handful of times. A read error may produce the germline difference seen at one junction end. The chain carries TRBV10-3 and TRBJ1-1; D gene uncertain. Germline V gene data show CDR1 as ENHRY and CDR2 as SYGVKD. CDR3 length: 11 amino acids. The CDR3 sequence is CASSESQEAFF. The CDR3 nucleotides are TGTGCCAGCAGTGAAAGTCAGGAAGCTTTCTTT.

This clonotype was seen repeatedly, ten times or more. The chain couples TRBV2 to TRBJ1-1; D ambiguous. The germline CDR1 and CDR2 sequences are SNHLY and FYNNEI. The CDR3 covers 14 residues. V lost 3 bases to trimming and J lost 1 base, with 9 bases between them. CDR3 sequence (DNA): TGTGCCAGCAGTGACGCCCCAACGAACACTGAAGCTTTCTTT. Translated: CASSDAPTNTEAFF.

Of note for this clonotype: This may be a read error, as it is one base from a much larger clone. The V and J genes are TRBV10-3 and TRBJ1-3; D remains ambiguous. The ends were cut back, 3 bases at V and 1 base at J, with 13 bases in the middle. The length of the CDR3 is 16 residues. Germline V gene data show CDR1 as ENHRY and CDR2 as SYGVKD. This CDR3 is CAISEADPLSGNTIYF. DNA of the CDR3: TGTGCCATCAGTGAAGCGGATCCGCTATCTGGAAACACCATATATTTT.

About this clonotype: This is likely a read error, given that the CDR3 carries no conserved phenylalanine or tryptophan at its end. The limits of the CDR3 on the DNA are not certain, so only TCRdb's listed CDR3 is given. The chain carries TRBV29-1 and TRBJ1-5. Per the germline V gene, CDR1 is SQVTM and CDR2 is ANQGSEA. The CDR3 sequence runs 8 residues, both termini included. This chain's CDR3 is CSGGGGPL.

The chain uses TRBV29-1 and TRBJ2-1; D not certain. The CDR3 contains 12 residues. Trimming took 6 bases from V and 6 from J, leaving 12 bases between them. In germline, CDR1 is SQVTM, CDR2 ANQGSEA. DNA of the CDR3: TGCAGCGTGCTACTACGGCCCAATGAGCAGTTCTTC. It codes for CSVLLRPNEQFF.

A remark on this clonotype: A much larger clone lies one base from this, so it may be a read error. V gene TRBV19 combines with J gene TRBJ1-6, with unresolved D. With 0 bases removed from V and 11 bases from J, the gap between germline ends came to 14 bases. The CDR3 is made up of 15 amino acids. The germline V gene encodes CDR1 LNHDA and CDR2 SQIVND (reference sequence). CDR3 sequence (DNA): TGTGCCAGTAGTATAGACCTTAGTCGGAATCCACCCCTCCACTTT. This sequence encodes CASSIDLSRNPPLHF.